These 22 T cell receptor beta chains were sequenced from one sample in a study of PD-1 blockade in mismatch repair-deficient tumors. Indicated time point: approximately 9-day in vitro stimulation with candidate neoantigen peptide 6. Clones were read by immunoSEQ multiplex PCR, and TCRdb kept only the in-frame ones, dropping some. Here the sample spans roughly 13,000 clones, around 83% being singletons. Their antigen targets remain unknown. The input for sequencing was cells cultured in vitro, taken from a patient treated with pembrolizumab. The receptors here all came from an adult with mismatch repair-deficient cancer.

CDR3 nucleotides: TGTGCCAGCAGGATAGGGCGGCTTAATGAAAAACTGTTTTTT. Protein: CASRIGRLNEKLFF. The chain links TRBV6-5 to TRBJ1-4; no clear D gene. Trimming took 6 bases from V and 4 from J, leaving 12 bases between them. There are 14 residues in the CDR3. The germline V gene encodes CDR1 MNHEY and CDR2 SVGAGI.

The chain joins TRBV7-2 to TRBJ2-1; TRBD2 agrees at 8 bases. Germline CDR1 SGHTA, CDR2 FQGNSA. The CDR3 sequence is 15 residues long. The J segment lost 7 bases and the V segment lost 4 bases, leaving 9 bases of the junction unmatched. This chain's CDR3 is CASSSGRLAGNEQFF. CDR3 nucleotides: TGTGCCAGCAGCTCAGGCAGATTAGCGGGAAATGAGCAGTTCTTC.

The chain employs TRBV7-9 and TRBJ1-4; D might be TRBD1 (5 bases). Germline V gene data show CDR1 as SEHNR and CDR2 as FQNEAQ (reference sequence). The CDR3 spans 17 residues. The V and J ends lost 5 bases and 3 bases respectively, with 19 bases between them. The CDR3: CASSLKGLGVANEKLFF. CDR3 nucleotides: TGTGCCAGCAGCCTCAAGGGGCTAGGGGTAGCTAATGAAAAACTGTTTTTT.

The chain couples TRBV30 to TRBJ2-1; 8 bases map to TRBD1. The germline gives CDR1 GTSNPN, CDR2 SVGIG (reference sequence). After removal of 3 bases from V and 4 bases from J, the junction contained 11 bases not matched to a gene. This CDR3 spans 16 amino acids. The CDR3 region has the DNA TGTGCCTGGAGCGCTAGCTGGGACAGGTCATACAATGAGCAGTTCTTC. Amino acids: CAWSASWDRSYNEQFF.

V and J are TRBV6-1 and TRBJ1-1; no clear D. In germline, CDR1 is MNHNS, CDR2 SASEGT. V lost 10 bases, J lost 0 bases, and 12 bases lay in between. The CDR3 consists of 13 residues. The CDR3: CATGSNMNTEAFF. The CDR3 coding sequence is TGTGCCACCGGGAGCAACATGAACACTGAAGCTTTCTTT.

This clone was seen more than once but under ten times. V and J are TRBV5-4 and TRBJ2-6; the D is unclear. Per the germline V gene, CDR1 is SGHNT and CDR2 is YYREEE (reference sequence). The CDR3 is 16 amino acids. V was trimmed by 4 bases and J by 0 bases, leaving 11 bases between them. In DNA, the CDR3 is TGTGCCAGCAGCCCCGGACCGGTCTCTGGGGCCAACGTCCTGACTTTC. Amino acids: CASSPGPVSGANVLTF.

The chain has TRBV7-8 and TRBJ2-6, with D perhaps TRBD1 (6 bases). The CDR3 spans 15 residues. Germline loops: CDR1 SGHVS, CDR2 FQNEAQ. V was pared by 5 bases and J by 1 base, with 9 bases between. This CDR3 reads CASSVTGSGANVLTF. Here the CDR3 DNA reads TGTGCCAGCAGCGTTACAGGGTCTGGGGCCAACGTCCTGACTTTC.

The V gene is TRBV28, the J gene TRBJ2-1, with TRBD2 identical over 9 bases. Germline-derived CDR1 and CDR2 are MDHEN and SYDVKM. With 4 bases clipped from V and 9 bases from J, the junction kept 22 bases outside the gene matches. This CDR3 is 19 amino acids long. As DNA, the CDR3 is TGTGCCAGCAGTTATCCCTGGAGGGGACTAGCTACACAACGATCTGAGCAGTTCTTC. This codes for CASSYPWRGLATQRSEQFF.

The rearrangement joins TRBV5-1 to TRBJ2-7, with D maybe TRBD2 (5 bases). The ends were cut back, 0 bases at V and 2 bases at J, with 9 bases in the middle. Per the germline V gene, CDR1 is SGHRS and CDR2 is YFSETQ. The CDR3 runs 14 residues. The DNA of the CDR3 is TGCGCCAGCAGCTTGGCCCTCGGGGCCTACGAGCAGTACTTC. Translated: CASSLALGAYEQYF.

This chain uses TRBV27 with TRBJ2-7; D remains unclear. From germline, CDR1 is MNHEY and CDR2 SMNVEV (reference sequence). V was cut by 6 bases and J by 4 bases, with 13 bases left in between. The CDR3 runs 13 residues. This CDR3 is CASRDSGWYEQYF. DNA of the CDR3: TGTGCCAGCAGGGATTCAGGATGGTACGAGCAGTACTTC.

The J gene is TRBJ1-5, the V gene TRBV27; the D is unclear. V was trimmed by 3 bases and J by 4 bases, leaving 4 bases between them. This CDR3 is built from 12 residues. Germline V gene lookup returns CDR1 MNHEY and CDR2 SMNVEV (reference sequence). In nucleotides, the CDR3 is TGTGCCAGCAGTTTCTTGAATCAGCCCCAGCATTTT. Amino acids: CASSFLNQPQHF.

The rearrangement links TRBV2 to TRBJ2-2; no definite D call. V shed 1 base and J shed 7 bases, with 10 bases lying between them. This CDR3 has 14 amino acids. The V gene's germline CDR1 is SNHLY and CDR2 FYNNEI. CDR3 DNA sequence: TGTGCCAGCAGTGAAGATCGGTCTAACGGGGAGCTGTTTTTT. Its translation is CASSEDRSNGELFF.

The CDR3 nucleotides are TGCGCCAGCAGCCAAGGAGCGGCAGGGGGCGAAGCCAAAAACATTCAGTACTTC. This gives the protein CASSQGAAGGEAKNIQYF. The rearrangement uses TRBV4-1 and TRBJ2-4; 8 bases map to TRBD1. V shed 1 base and J 0 bases; nucleotides not matched to a gene: 8. The CDR3 loop spans 18 amino acids. Germline assignment: CDR1 MGHRA and CDR2 YSYEKL.

The chain is built from TRBV28 and TRBJ2-7, with D hard to call. Trimming left V 4 bases short and J 2 bases short, with 9 bases between. The CDR3 extends over 13 amino acids. CDR1 MDHEN and CDR2 SYDVKM come from the germline V gene. This chain's CDR3 is CASSSFRTYEQYF. The DNA of the CDR3 is TGTGCCAGCAGTTCCTTCCGGACCTACGAGCAGTACTTC.

V is TRBV6-6 and J is TRBJ2-7; 11 bases align to TRBD2. Germline CDR1 is MNHNY and CDR2 is SVGAGI (reference sequence). V trimming: 2 bases; J trimming: 0 bases; junction bases outside the gene matches: 3. The CDR3 is 16 residues long. The CDR3 loop reads CASSYPTSGSSYEQYF. CDR3 in DNA: TGTGCCAGCAGTTACCCTACTAGCGGGAGCTCCTACGAGCAGTACTTC.

J is TRBJ2-1 and V is TRBV11-3; D uncertain. Germline V gene lookup returns CDR1 SGHNT and CDR2 YENEEA. V was cut by 1 base and J by 6 bases, with 4 bases left in between. This CDR3 is built from 12 residues. This chain's CDR3 is CASSLGANEQFF. Here the CDR3 DNA reads TGTGCCAGCAGCTTAGGTGCCAATGAGCAGTTCTTC.

The table lists this clone with a count of one. This sequence joins TRBV5-6 and TRBJ1-1; possible D gene TRBD1, 6 bases. Deletions cut 0 bases from V and 3 bases from J, with 15 bases between. CDR1 is SGHDT and CDR2 is YYEEEE in the germline V gene. The CDR3 has 16 residues. CDR3 sequence reads: CASSLDGGFGDTEAFF. The CDR3 coding sequence is TGTGCCAGCAGCTTGGATGGGGGCTTTGGAGACACTGAAGCTTTCTTT.

The rearrangement uses TRBV5-1 and TRBJ2-5; no clear D. Germline CDR1 is SGHRS and CDR2 is YFSETQ. CDR3 length: 14 amino acids. The V gene lost 4 bases and the J gene lost 2 bases, with 12 bases spanning the gap. This CDR3 reads CASSLGPSQETQYF. CDR3 nucleotide sequence: TGCGCCAGCAGCCTCGGACCCTCGCAAGAGACCCAGTACTTC.

Details on this clone: Other DNA sequences in the same sample also yield this CDR3. This chain uses TRBV5-6 with TRBJ2-3; tentatively, D is TRBD1 or TRBD2 (6 bases each). V was pared by 1 base and J by 2 bases, with 11 bases between. Germline-derived CDR1 and CDR2 are SGHDT and YYEEEE. The length of the CDR3 is 15 residues. The CDR3 sequence: CASSLKGGYTDTQYF. CDR3 bases: TGTGCCAGCAGCTTGAAAGGGGGGTACACAGATACGCAGTATTTT. The full variable domain, in which reference TRBV5-6 and TRBJ2-3 provide the parts outside the CDR3, is DAGVTQSPTHLIKTRGQQVTLRCSPKSGHDTVSWYQQALGQGPQFIFQYYEEEERQRGNFPDRFSGHQFPNYSSELNVNALLLGDSALYLCASSLKGGYTDTQYFGPGTRLTVL.

This rearrangement joins TRBV28 to TRBJ2-5; D is undetermined. The CDR3 is 12 amino acids. Trimming cost V 6 bases and J 5 bases, with 10 bases left between them. Germline values: CDR1 MDHEN, CDR2 SYDVKM. The CDR3 coding sequence is TGTGCCAGCAGGGACCTATACGAGACCCAGTACTTC. Amino acid sequence: CASRDLYETQYF.

V gene TRBV6-1 combines with J gene TRBJ2-7; possibly TRBD1 for D (5 bases). The CDR3 is 12 residues long. The germline V and J ends were trimmed by 8 bases and 7 bases, with 15 bases remaining between them. Germline V lookup: CDR1 MNHNS, CDR2 SASEGT. The CDR3 protein is CASARTSWEQYF. CDR3 in DNA: TGTGCCAGCGCCAGGACAAGTTGGGAGCAGTACTTC.

The chain combines TRBV5-4 with TRBJ2-1; the match to TRBD2 covers 11 bases. With V trimmed by 4 bases and J by 7 bases, 7 bases remained unmatched. This CDR3 region has 15 residues. The V gene's germline CDR1 is SGHNT and CDR2 YYREEE (reference sequence). CDR3: CASSPSSGRFNEQFF. As DNA, the CDR3 is TGTGCCAGCAGCCCCTCTAGCGGGAGGTTTAATGAGCAGTTCTTC.